The subject of this entry is one TCR beta chain. Per the original data handling: Counts of nucleated cells, estimated from reference gene primer amplification, were obtained. Profiled with immunoSEQ multiplex PCR; TCRdb holds only in-frame clones, not every one. V, J and clone size are taken as reported in that table, and D and trimming were inferred from the DNA itself. The data contain roughly 100,000 clones, about 85% of them singletons. This CDR3 contains 17 residues. Germline values: CDR1 LNHNV, CDR2 YYDKDF (reference sequence). Trimming took 1 base from V and 2 from J, leaving 18 bases between them. This entry belongs to a study of blood T cell repertoires in COVID-19.

The origin of this receptor is a human donor in a cohort sampled during active COVID-19. Sequencing used peripheral blood. The J gene is TRBJ2-7, the V gene TRBV15; possibly TRBD1 for D (6 bases). The DNA of the CDR3 is TGTGCCACCAGCAGAGGTGATTTGGCAGGGGAAACCTACGAGCAGTACTTC. Residues: CATSRGDLAGETYEQYF.